The text below deals with one TCR beta chain. The data belong to a study of spatial heterogeneity in lung cancer. Study as a whole: A consistent excess of beta-chain over alpha-chain sequences was detected.

TCRdb called the 5' RACE reads again in MiXCR, with one record for every CDR3 protein. The table has 45,000 to 50,000 distinct CDR3 sequences, over 9.5% seen once. Per the germline V gene, CDR1 is MNHNS and CDR2 is SASEGT. Trimming pared 4 bases from V and 6 bases from J, leaving 13 bases between. The CDR3 length is 13 residues. As for time point: blood at routine non-recurrence follow-up after resection. The sequenced sample was PBMCs, obtained at follow-up. V and J are TRBV6-1 and TRBJ2-7; D might be TRBD1 (5 bases). The TCR sequence derives from a male donor with early-stage non-small cell lung cancer. This chain's CDR3 is CASSGWGRGEQYF. The CDR3 nucleotides read TGTGCCAGCAGTGGGTGGGGCCGAGGCGAGCAGTACTTC.